The entry below describes one T cell receptor (beta chain). Its antigen is as yet unknown. TCRdb keeps only in-frame clones here, not all; method: immunoSEQ multiplex PCR. Here the sample spans roughly 410,000 clones, just over 95% being singletons. These data belong to a study of shared clonotypes between healthy human individuals. Regarding the study as a whole: Researchers sampled blood only, noting tissue repertoires likely differ.

Trimming took off 1 base at V and 2 bases at J, with 0 bases between the two ends. This CDR3 has 12 amino acids. The germline V gene encodes CDR1 LNHNV and CDR2 YYDKDF (reference sequence). The CD8 memory sample joined CD45RO+ cells and CCR7-negative CD45RA+ cells. This sequence originates from a man aged 30-40 years in good health. This chain uses TRBV15 with TRBJ2-4; D call uncertain. Sequenced input: memory CD8+ T cells sorted from blood. Subset: CD45RO+ cells pooled with CCR7-negative TemRA cells. The CDR3 DNA is TGTGCCACCAGCAGAGCCAAAAACATTCAGTACTTC. Translation: CATSRAKNIQYF.